Each of the 16 T cell receptor beta chains below was sequenced from the same sample in a study of beta chain features in type 1 diabetes. Study-level points and caveats: Across all four CD4+ subsets, people with type 1 diabetes showed modestly shorter TCRB CDR3s.

The investigators reverse transcribed all of the isolated RNA, so they sequenced expressed TCRB transcripts. Some clones are missing from TCRdb's copy, which holds only in-frame ones; the method was immunoSEQ multiplex PCR. The repertoire holds a few hundred thousand clones, with 14% as singletons. Their antigens are not known. What was sequenced was naive CD4+ T cells from blood. The receptors shown here come from a young man with type 1 diabetes.

The chain recombines TRBV7-9 with TRBJ1-1; D unresolved. The germline V and J ends were trimmed by 0 bases and 1 base, with 15 bases remaining between them. This CDR3 is built from 17 residues. Germline V gene lookup returns CDR1 SEHNR and CDR2 FQNEAQ (reference sequence). The CDR3 sequence: CASSLARETKTNTEAFF. In DNA form, the CDR3 reads TGTGCCAGCAGCTTAGCGCGGGAGACAAAAACGAACACTGAAGCTTTCTTT.

This clone occurred a few times. The J gene is TRBJ1-2, the V gene TRBV6-6; D uncertain. Trimming removed 2 bases from V and 6 bases from J, with 7 bases in between. This CDR3 has 12 residues. The germline V gene encodes CDR1 MNHNY and CDR2 SVGAGI (reference sequence). CDR3 protein: CASSYRGNGYTF. CDR3 nucleotides: TGTGCCAGCAGTTACAGAGGCAATGGCTACACCTTC.

A few counts support this clone. The chain has TRBV5-1 and TRBJ2-2; D may be TRBD2 (6 bases). The ends were cut back, 5 bases at V and 5 bases at J, with 16 bases in the middle. Germline lookup yields CDR1 SGHRS and CDR2 YFSETQ. The CDR3 is 15 residues long. The CDR3 reads CASSRGIAETGELFF. As DNA, the CDR3 is TGCGCCAGCAGTCGAGGGATAGCGGAGACCGGGGAGCTGTTTTTT.

This clone was found a few times. The chain is built from TRBV4-1 and TRBJ1-1; D not certain. CDR3 size: 14 residues. CDR1 and CDR2 (germline): MGHRA, YSYEKL. The V end lost 1 base, the J end lost 7 bases, and 13 bases lay between the germline ends. The CDR3 region is CASSQVTGSGEAFF. CDR3 nucleotide sequence: TGCGCCAGCAGCCAAGTAACCGGGTCCGGTGAAGCTTTCTTT.

The gene calls are TRBV2 and TRBJ1-1; 10 nucleotides agree with TRBD1. Germline V gives CDR1 SNHLY, CDR2 FYNNEI. The length of the CDR3 is 15 residues. The trim removed 4 bases at V and 0 bases at J, leaving 2 bases unmatched. In DNA, the CDR3 is TGTGCCAGCAGTGGGGGGACAGGGGTGAACACTGAAGCTTTCTTT. Translated: CASSGGTGVNTEAFF. Using reference TRBV2 and TRBJ1-1 for the parts outside the CDR3, the full variable domain is EPEVTQTPSHQVTQMGQEVILRCVPISNHLYFYWYRQILGQKVEFLVSFYNNEISEKSEIFDDQFSVERPDGSNFTLKIRSTKLEDSAMYFCASSGGTGVNTEAFFGQGTRLTVV.

This clone appeared a few times. The genes are TRBV10-3 and TRBJ2-6, with a possible D match to TRBD2 (5 bases). The CDR3 contains 19 residues. Trimming took 2 bases from V and 0 from J, leaving 17 bases between them. CDR1 is ENHRY and CDR2 is SYGVKD in the germline V gene. The CDR3 region has the DNA TGTGCCATCAGTGAGCTCGGGAAAGGGTCTATCTCTGGGGCCAACGTCCTGACTTTC. Translation gives CAISELGKGSISGANVLTF.

This clone has only a few counts. The chain joins TRBV29-1 to TRBJ1-2; a possible D gene is TRBD1 (6 bases). V lost 5 bases and J lost 5, with 15 bases in between. The germline CDR1 and CDR2 sequences are SQVTM and ANQGSEA. The CDR3 runs to 13 residues. The CDR3 here is CSVLGATAYGYTF. The CDR3 nucleotides are TGCAGCGTTCTGGGGGCTACCGCGTATGGCTACACCTTC.

V is TRBV18 and J is TRBJ2-7; 10 bases fit TRBD1. CDR3 length: 14 residues. The trim removed 5 bases at V and 1 base at J, leaving 2 bases unmatched. The germline V gene has CDR1 KGHSH and CDR2 LQKENI. CDR3 in DNA: TGTGCCAGCTCAAGGACAGGGGGTTCCTACGAGCAGTACTTC. This codes for CASSRTGGSYEQYF. The full variable domain, in which reference TRBV18 and TRBJ2-7 provide the parts outside the CDR3, is NAGVMQNPRHLVRRRGQEARLRCSPMKGHSHVYWYRQLPEEGLKFMVYLQKENIIDESGMPKERFSAEFPKEGPSILRIQQVVRGDSAAYFCASSRTGGSYEQYFGPGTRLTVT.

This clone has more than one count but fewer than ten. The rearrangement uses TRBV14 and TRBJ1-2; 8 bases line up with TRBD1. The CDR3 covers 15 residues. With 4 bases clipped from V and 1 base from J, the junction kept 5 bases outside the gene matches. Germline CDR1 is SGHDN and CDR2 is FVKESK. The CDR3 DNA is TGTGCCAGCAGCCCCCCAGGGGGCGTTAACTATGGCTACACCTTC. This translates into CASSPPGGVNYGYTF.

This clone showed up just a few times. The genes are TRBV11-2 and TRBJ2-4, with 8 bases fitting TRBD2. The CDR3 has 13 residues. Trimming cost V 2 bases and J 10 bases; bases outside gene matches: 4. Germline V gene data show CDR1 as SGHAT and CDR2 as FQNNGV. The chain's CDR3 is CASSLRRGAIQYF. DNA of the CDR3: TGTGCCAGCAGCTTACGGCGGGGGGCGATTCAGTACTTC.

The chain is built from TRBV5-6 and TRBJ2-5, with a tentative D call TRBD2 (6 bases). Germline assignment: CDR1 SGHDT and CDR2 YYEEEE. Trimming stripped 4 bases from V and 5 bases from J, with 6 bases between. This CDR3 is built from 11 residues. The CDR3 DNA is TGTGCCAGCAGCCGGGGGGAGACCCAGTACTTC. Its protein product is CASSRGETQYF.

This clone occurred a few times. The V call is TRBV7-9, the J call TRBJ2-1; TRBD2 aligns across 7 bases. The germline CDR1 and CDR2 sequences are SEHNR and FQNEAQ (reference sequence). V dropped 4 bases and J dropped 5; count of bases not matched to a gene: 14. This CDR3 has 17 residues. CDR3 nucleotides: TGTGCCAGCAGCTCCACGCCACTAGCGTTTGTCGACAATGAGCAGTTCTTC. Its protein is CASSSTPLAFVDNEQFF.

This clone was found a few times. Other DNA sequences of this sample code for an identical CDR3. The chain couples TRBV29-1 to TRBJ2-3, with a weak D call TRBD2 (5 bases). Germline V gives CDR1 SQVTM, CDR2 ANQGSEA. This CDR3 is 13 amino acids long. V lost 5 bases and J lost 0, with 9 bases in between. For the CDR3, the DNA is TGCAGCGTTAGCGGTTCTAGCACAGATACGCAGTATTTT. Its protein product is CSVSGSSTDTQYF.

This chain uses TRBV18 with TRBJ1-2; D gene uncertain. The CDR3 spans 14 residues. The V gene lost 2 bases and the J gene lost 4 bases, with 11 bases spanning the gap. Looked up from germline, CDR1 is KGHSH and CDR2 is LQKENI. CDR3 region: CASSPGPAGYGYTF. As DNA, the CDR3 is TGTGCCAGCTCACCAGGGCCGGCTGGCTATGGCTACACCTTC.

The chain combines TRBV30 with TRBJ1-6, with D hard to call. Trimming removed 0 bases from V and 7 bases from J, with 10 bases in between. The CDR3 length is 14 residues. Germline CDR1 GTSNPN, CDR2 SVGIG (reference sequence). This CDR3 reads CAWSVPSENSPLHF. CDR3 coding DNA: TGTGCCTGGAGTGTCCCTTCGGAGAATTCACCCCTCCACTTT.

This clone was seen a few times. The same CDR3 can be traced to other DNA sequences in this sample. The chain combines TRBV27 with TRBJ1-5; 7 nucleotides line up with TRBD1. CDR3 size: 12 residues. The germline gives CDR1 MNHEY, CDR2 SMNVEV (reference sequence). Trimming took 6 bases from V and 7 from J; bases not matched to a gene: 3. CDR3 sequence (DNA): TGTGCCAGCAGACAGGGGAGACAGCCCCAGCATTTT. Translating it yields CASRQGRQPQHF.